This TCR beta chain is drawn from a study of shared clonotypes between healthy human individuals. Broader study findings: In general, naive subsets displayed greater estimated richness than memory subsets did.

Naive CD8 cells lacked CD45RO and underwent positive selection for CCR7, leaving out terminally differentiated effector memory CD45RA+ cells. TCRdb's table, derived via immunoSEQ multiplex PCR, lists solely in-frame clones and lacks some. The data contain hundreds of thousands of clones, around 92% of them singletons. To note about this clone: What it binds is unknown.

The TCR sequence derives from a man aged 30-40 years in good health. The source material was naive CD8+ T cells sorted from blood.

This CDR3 is CASSSGSYSNQPQHF. CDR3 DNA sequence: TGTGCCAGCAGCTCGGGGTCGTATAGCAATCAGCCCCAGCATTTT. The chain couples TRBV5-6 to TRBJ1-5; D gene uncertain. The CDR3 is made up of 15 amino acids. The germline V gene encodes CDR1 SGHDT and CDR2 YYEEEE. The V and J ends lost 3 bases and 0 bases respectively, with 10 bases between them.